The clone carrying this T cell receptor beta chain was recorded at least ten times. These data come from a study of CD8 T cells in ankylosing spondylitis. TCRdb processed the 5' RACE reads anew with MiXCR; each CDR3 protein has one entry. The repertoire holds some 130,000 distinct CDR3 sequences, with 6% to 8.5% as singletons. This CDR3 spans 14 amino acids. Germline CDR1 is SGHRS and CDR2 is YFSETQ. With 4 bases clipped from V and 5 bases from J, the junction kept 2 bases outside the gene matches. This receptor was obtained from a female donor with ankylosing spondylitis or in good health (not recorded which). V usage is TRBV5-1 and J usage is TRBJ1-4, with 10 positions matching TRBD1. Material: blood, either unsorted or a sorted T cell fraction (not recorded which). The CDR3 loop is CASSMTGGNEKLFF. CDR3 DNA sequence: TGCGCCAGCAGCATGACAGGGGGCAATGAAAAACTGTTTTTT.